This note documents a single TCR beta chain sequence. No antigen is known for it. These data are taken from a study of T cell responses to AZD1222 COVID-19 vaccine. General study points: Spike-wide vaccine-associated CD4 TCRs dominated at 160-218 and 743-854. In the spike-specific TCR repertoire, nearly half reportedly target unmutated variant regions. Only five or six AZD1222 recipients were seropositive at baseline. The breadth and depth of Spike-specific TCRs increased once two AZD1222 doses had been given.

The CDR3 has 9 residues. Germline V lookup: CDR1 SGHNT, CDR2 YENEEA. V lost 5 bases and J lost 6, with 1 base in between. The assay was immunoSEQ multiplex PCR, and TCRdb's table has in-frame clones only and misses some. The table has approximately 100,000 clones, around 90% seen once. The rearrangement joins TRBV11-3 to TRBJ1-1; D remains unclear. The sequence was obtained from an adult in good health. The sequences come from peripheral blood, collected on day 0 of MenACWY control vaccination. This chain's CDR3 is CASSPEAFF. DNA of the CDR3: TGTGCCAGCAGCCCTGAAGCTTTCTTT.